Following are 18 T cell receptor beta chains from one sample sequenced in a study of blood T cell repertoires in COVID-19. The data were produced by immunoSEQ multiplex PCR, yet TCRdb's version contains in-frame clones alone and is incomplete. The repertoire has more than 55,000 clones, around 85% of them found once; the top ten carry just under 4.5%. The specimen sequenced was peripheral blood. These receptors originate from a man aged 50-60 years with active COVID-19.

Here the CDR3 DNA reads TGTGCCAGCAAGACTAGCGGGAGGGCCGTAGGCTCCTACAATGAGCAGTTCTTC. The encoded protein is CASKTSGRAVGSYNEQFF. The V and J genes are TRBV7-2 and TRBJ2-1, with 14 bases fitting TRBD2. With 7 bases clipped from V and 0 bases from J, the junction kept 8 bases outside the gene matches. The CDR3 is 18 residues long. CDR1 is SGHTA and CDR2 is FQGNSA in the germline V gene. Supplemented by reference TRBV7-2 and TRBJ2-1, the full variable domain reads GAGVSQSPSNKVTEKGKDVELRCDPISGHTALYWYRQSLGQGLEFLIYFQGNSAPDKSGLPSDRFSAERTGGSVSTLTIQRTQQEDSAVYLCASKTSGRAVGSYNEQFFGPGTRLTVL.

This clone was seen only once. CDR3 in amino acids: CASSPRGADGTDTQYF. For the CDR3, the DNA is TGCGCCAGCAGCCCCCGGGGGGCCGATGGCACAGATACGCAGTATTTT. The V and J genes are TRBV5-1 and TRBJ2-3, with D maybe TRBD2 (7 bases). Germline CDR1 reads SGHRS; CDR2 reads YFSETQ. V lost 4 bases and J 1 base, leaving 16 bases between the germline ends. The CDR3 loop spans 16 amino acids.

This chain joins TRBV18 and TRBJ2-7, with TRBD2 as a possible D gene (5 bases). Germline values: CDR1 KGHSH, CDR2 LQKENI. This CDR3 has 15 amino acids. Trimming removed 2 bases from V and 0 bases from J, with 11 bases in between. CDR3 in amino acids: CASSPAGSSSYEQYF. CDR3 coding DNA: TGTGCCAGCTCACCAGCGGGTTCGTCCTCCTACGAGCAGTACTTC.

The chain combines TRBV7-3 with TRBJ1-6; a possible D gene is TRBD1 (5 bases). V was clipped by 2 bases and J by 10 bases, with 12 bases between them. CDR1 is SGHTA and CDR2 is FQGTGA in the germline V gene. The CDR3 length is 14 residues. The CDR3 here is CASSLQGLSSPLHF. CDR3 in DNA: TGTGCCAGCAGCTTACAGGGTTTAAGCTCACCCCTCCACTTT.

This clone appeared a few times. The chain carries TRBV2 and TRBJ2-7; TRBD2 aligns across 13 bases. Trimming cost V 5 bases and J 9 bases; bases outside gene matches: 13. The CDR3 has 16 amino acids. Per germline, CDR1 SNHLY and CDR2 FYNNEI. The CDR3 DNA reads as TGTGCCAGCAGTACATCCTGGACTAGCGGGGGCCCGTTGCAGTACTTC. It translates to CASSTSWTSGGPLQYF.

The table lists this clone with a few counts. The chain links TRBV18 to TRBJ1-5, with D maybe TRBD1 (5 bases). The germline gives CDR1 KGHSH, CDR2 LQKENI. V lost 2 bases and J lost 4, with 15 bases in between. This CDR3 comprises 16 residues. The DNA for the CDR3 is TGTGCCAGCTCACCAAGCTTAGGGGCGCGGAATCAGCCCCAGCATTTT. Its translation is CASSPSLGARNQPQHF. The full variable domain, in which reference TRBV18 and TRBJ1-5 provide the parts outside the CDR3, is NAGVMQNPRHLVRRRGQEARLRCSPMKGHSHVYWYRQLPEEGLKFMVYLQKENIIDESGMPKERFSAEFPKEGPSILRIQQVVRGDSAAYFCASSPSLGARNQPQHFGDGTRLSIL.

The rearrangement joins TRBV11-3 to TRBJ1-2; 7 nucleotides align to TRBD1. Looked up from germline, CDR1 is SGHNT and CDR2 is YENEEA. The CDR3 consists of 14 residues. V gave up 0 bases and J gave up 7 bases; unmatched junction bases: 5. CDR3 bases: TGTGCCAGCAGCTTAGAGAACAGGGGAAGTGGCTACACCTTC. Its translation is CASSLENRGSGYTF.

The chain uses TRBV5-4 and TRBJ2-1; TRBD2 agrees at 11 bases. Losses at the gene ends were 4 bases for V and 8 bases for J; bases not matched to a gene: 8. CDR1 and CDR2 from the germline V gene are SGHNT and YYREEE (reference sequence). There are 15 residues in the CDR3. The CDR3 loop reads CASSLRLAGGHEQFF. CDR3 DNA: TGTGCCAGCAGCCTCCGCCTAGCGGGAGGACATGAGCAGTTCTTC. The whole variable domain, remainder taken from reference TRBV5-4 and TRBJ2-1, is ETGVTQSPTHLIKTRGQQVTLRCSSQSGHNTVSWYQQALGQGPQFIFQYYREEENGRGNFPPRFSGLQFPNYSSELNVNALELDDSALYLCASSLRLAGGHEQFFGPGTRLTVL.

The V call is TRBV7-6, the J call TRBJ2-7; 10 bases align to TRBD1. There are 15 residues in the CDR3. Germline lookup yields CDR1 SGHVS and CDR2 FNYEAQ. The V gene end was trimmed by 5 bases and the J gene end by 5 bases; junction bases not matched to a gene: 9. CDR3 residues: CASSPPGTGVHEQYF. CDR3 coding DNA: TGTGCCAGCAGCCCCCCCGGGACAGGGGTTCACGAGCAGTACTTC.

The chain recombines TRBV24-1 with TRBJ1-2; D is possibly TRBD1 (6 bases). Per the germline V gene, CDR1 is KGHDR and CDR2 is SFDVKD. Trimming pared 4 bases from V and 7 bases from J, leaving 12 bases between. CDR3 length: 13 residues. The CDR3 reads CATSDQGLGGYTF. The CDR3 DNA reads TGTGCCACCAGTGACCAGGGGTTGGGTGGCTACACCTTC.

The chain is built from TRBV6-1 and TRBJ1-1; maybe TRBD1 (6 bases). CDR3 length equals 13 residues. Trimming stripped 6 bases from V and 7 bases from J, with 15 bases between. CDR1 is MNHNS, CDR2 SASEGT, per germline. CDR3 nucleotide sequence: TGTGCCAGCAGAGCCACAGGGTACAATGAAGCTTTCTTT. This gives the protein CASRATGYNEAFF.

CDR3 coding DNA: TGCGCCAGCAGCACGAATACAGGAGTTGCGAACACTGAAGCTTTCTTT. This translates into CASSTNTGVANTEAFF. V is TRBV5-1 and J is TRBJ1-1; possible D gene TRBD1, 5 bases. V was pared by 4 bases and J by 1 base, with 17 bases between. The CDR3 sequence is 16 residues long. CDR1 is SGHRS and CDR2 is YFSETQ in the germline V gene. Looking up the rest from reference TRBV5-1 and TRBJ1-1 gives the full variable domain: KAGVTQTPRYLIKTRGQQVTLSCSPISGHRSVSWYQQTPGQGLQFLFEYFSETQRNKGNFPGRFSGRQFSNSRSEMNVSTLELGDSALYLCASSTNTGVANTEAFFGQGTRLTVV.

This chain uses TRBV7-9 with TRBJ2-5; possibly TRBD2 for D (6 bases). The V and J ends lost 4 bases and 9 bases respectively, with 9 bases between them. The CDR3 is 11 amino acids. Germline assignment: CDR1 SEHNR and CDR2 FQNEAQ (reference sequence). This CDR3 reads CASSWDLAQYF. CDR3 DNA sequence: TGTGCCAGCAGCTGGGACTTGGCCCAGTACTTC.

The chain has TRBV6-5 and TRBJ1-4; 8 nucleotides match TRBD1. V lost 8 bases to trimming and J lost 5 bases; unmatched junction nucleotides: 7. Per the germline V gene, CDR1 is MNHEY and CDR2 is SVGAGI. The CDR3 has 14 residues. This chain's CDR3 is CASGRQGLNEKLFF. The CDR3 DNA follows: TGTGCCAGCGGGAGACAGGGGTTAAATGAAAAACTGTTTTTT.

The J gene is TRBJ2-3, the V gene TRBV5-1, with 11 bases lining up with TRBD2. J was trimmed by 7 bases and V by 3 bases; bases with no gene match: 7. From germline, CDR1 is SGHRS and CDR2 YFSETQ. The CDR3 is made up of 15 amino acids. CDR3 amino acids: CASSYTTSGGNTQYF. The CDR3 DNA follows: TGCGCCAGCAGCTACACCACTAGCGGGGGAAATACGCAGTATTTT.

Notes on this clone: Other DNA variants within this sample encode the same CDR3. V is TRBV6-1 and J is TRBJ2-5, with TRBD2 identical over 12 bases. Trimming cost V 2 bases and J 2 bases; bases outside gene matches: 3. Germline assignment: CDR1 MNHNS and CDR2 SASEGT. CDR3 length equals 16 residues. CDR3 DNA: TGTGCCAGCAGTGAACTAGCGGGAGGGCCGCAAGAGACCCAGTACTTC. Translating gives CASSELAGGPQETQYF.

This sequence joins TRBV19 and TRBJ2-1; tentative D call: TRBD2 (7 bases). The V end lost 5 bases, the J end lost 6 bases, and 17 bases lay between the germline ends. The CDR3 runs 15 residues. CDR1 and CDR2 from the germline V gene are LNHDA and SQIVND (reference sequence). CDR3 protein: CASSPRWGGPNEQFF. CDR3 nucleotides: TGTGCCAGTAGTCCTCGGTGGGGGGGCCCCAATGAGCAGTTCTTC.

The chain carries TRBV9 and TRBJ2-3; unclear D gene. Trimming cost V 3 bases and J 3 bases, with 11 bases left between them. Germline lookup yields CDR1 SGDLS and CDR2 YYNGEE. This CDR3 spans 14 amino acids. This CDR3 is CASSGFSRTDTQYF. CDR3 bases: TGTGCCAGCAGCGGATTCTCTAGGACAGATACGCAGTATTTT. Based on the CDR3 plus reference TRBV9 and TRBJ2-3, the full variable domain is DSGVTQTPKHLITATGQRVTLRCSPRSGDLSVYWYQQSLDQGLQFLIQYYNGEERAKGNILERFSAQQFPDLHSELNLSSLELGDSALYFCASSGFSRTDTQYFGPGTRLTVL.